These 27 T cell receptor beta chains came from one sample sequenced in a study of cytomegalovirus exposure and HLA in healthy donors. Libraries were prepared by immunoSEQ multiplex PCR; TCRdb keeps only in-frame clonotypes and omits some of them. Found here are some 180,000 clones, around 86% of them singletons; the top ten hold approximately 7.7%. Sequenced sample: PBMCs. The source is a man aged 25 to 40 in good health and CMV-seropositive.

This chain uses TRBV6-5 with TRBJ1-4; D not resolved. The V end lost 2 bases, the J end lost 8 bases, and 9 bases lay between the germline ends. Per the germline V gene, CDR1 is MNHEY and CDR2 is SVGAGI. This CDR3 is built from 13 residues. CDR3 in DNA: TGTGCCAGCAGTTACGGTGGGGAGGAAAAACTGTTTTTT. As protein: CASSYGGEEKLFF.

This clone was recorded a few times. The J gene is TRBJ1-3, the V gene TRBV9; D is unclear. The CDR3 loop spans 15 amino acids. V shed 0 bases and J shed 3 bases, with 10 bases lying between them. The germline gives CDR1 SGDLS, CDR2 YYNGEE. The CDR3 nucleotides read TGTGCCAGCAGCGTAGCGGGAGGCTTTGGAAACACCATATATTTT. Protein sequence: CASSVAGGFGNTIYF.

The V and J genes are TRBV27 and TRBJ1-5; no reliable D call. The CDR3 extends over 13 amino acids. V was cut by 1 base and J by 8 bases, with 9 bases left in between. Germline lookup yields CDR1 MNHEY and CDR2 SMNVEV (reference sequence). CDR3 region: CASSLYRFEPQHF. Written as DNA, the CDR3 is TGTGCCAGCAGTTTATATAGGTTTGAGCCCCAGCATTTT.

In its sample, this clone was seen a few times. This rearrangement joins TRBV11-2 to TRBJ2-7; D possibly uses TRBD1 or TRBD2 (5 bases each). The germline V gene has CDR1 SGHAT and CDR2 FQNNGV. CDR3 length equals 15 residues. V was cut by 5 bases and J by 3 bases, with 17 bases left in between. The DNA of the CDR3 is TGTGCCAGCAGCCCGGGACCATCGAGGAGCTACGAGCAGTACTTC. The encoded protein is CASSPGPSRSYEQYF.

The chain links TRBV5-5 to TRBJ2-7; no clear D gene. V lost 7 bases and J lost 0, with 14 bases in between. This CDR3 has 14 residues. Germline V gene lookup returns CDR1 SGHKS and CDR2 YYEKEE (reference sequence). CDR3: CASAPQVDSYEQYF. The CDR3 nucleotides read TGTGCCAGCGCGCCTCAGGTGGACTCCTACGAGCAGTACTTC.

This clone was seen once. The chain links TRBV9 to TRBJ2-2, with TRBD2 matching over 10 bases. Germline CDR1 and CDR2: SGDLS and YYNGEE. V lost 2 bases, J lost 3 bases, and 4 bases stayed unmatched. CDR3 length: 16 amino acids. The CDR3, as DNA: TGTGCCAGCAGCGTCTTAGCGGGAGGCTACACCGGGGAGCTGTTTTTT. It is translated as CASSVLAGGYTGELFF.

The chain couples TRBV28 to TRBJ2-7, with 8 nucleotides matching TRBD2. CDR3 size: 17 residues. The germline V gene has CDR1 MDHEN and CDR2 SYDVKM. Trimming at V came to 7 bases and at J to 3 bases, leaving 17 bases not matched to a gene. CDR3 protein: CASNPSGTSLAVYEQYF. Written as DNA, the CDR3 is TGTGCCAGCAACCCGTCAGGGACTAGTCTCGCAGTCTACGAGCAGTACTTC.

V is TRBV18 and J is TRBJ1-1; D gene uncertain. The CDR3 consists of 14 residues. Per germline, CDR1 KGHSH and CDR2 LQKENI. V gave up 1 base and J gave up 2 bases, with 8 bases separating them. The CDR3 here is CASSPLGSNTEAFF. The CDR3 region has the DNA TGTGCCAGCTCACCACTAGGGTCAAACACTGAAGCTTTCTTT.

The chain joins TRBV28 to TRBJ1-4; D not certain. The germline V gene encodes CDR1 MDHEN and CDR2 SYDVKM. Trimming removed 8 bases at V and 4 bases at J, with 14 bases between. The CDR3 is 14 residues long. CDR3 DNA sequence: TGTGCCAGCCAAATTACTTCCAATAATGAAAAACTGTTTTTT. Encoded protein: CASQITSNNEKLFF.

In this sample, this clone turned up a few times. The V gene is TRBV11-2, the J gene TRBJ2-7; 9 nucleotides match TRBD1. The trim removed 5 bases at V and 3 bases at J, leaving 8 bases unmatched. The CDR3 runs 15 residues. Germline CDR1 reads SGHAT; CDR2 reads FQNNGV. The CDR3 here is CASSIAGQGLYEQYF. The CDR3 bases are TGTGCCAGCAGCATAGCCGGACAGGGGCTCTACGAGCAGTACTTC.

This clone was counted once. The chain links TRBV5-6 to TRBJ2-1; 8 bases fit TRBD2. Trimming cost V 1 base and J 5 bases; bases outside gene matches: 8. CDR3 length: 16 amino acids. From germline, CDR1 is SGHDT and CDR2 YYEEEE. In DNA, the CDR3 is TGTGCCAGCAGCTTGATAAGCGGGGGTACCAACAATGAGCAGTTCTTC. This translates into CASSLISGGTNNEQFF. Full variable domain (rest looked up from reference TRBV5-6 and TRBJ2-1): DAGVTQSPTHLIKTRGQQVTLRCSPKSGHDTVSWYQQALGQGPQFIFQYYEEEERQRGNFPDRFSGHQFPNYSSELNVNALLLGDSALYLCASSLISGGTNNEQFFGPGTRLTVL.

The J gene is TRBJ2-3, the V gene TRBV11-2, with 11 bases lining up with TRBD2. The CDR3 loop spans 15 amino acids. The V gene's germline CDR1 is SGHAT and CDR2 FQNNGV. V shed 3 bases and J 3 bases; nucleotides not matched to a gene: 2. The CDR3 DNA sequence: TGTGCCAGCAGCTTTCTAGCGGGGGGTACAGATACGCAGTATTTT. It specifies CASSFLAGGTDTQYF.

The chain joins TRBV4-3 to TRBJ2-3; no clear D gene. The CDR3 length is 16 residues. V was cut by 1 base and J by 0 bases, with 11 bases left in between. Germline values: CDR1 LGHNA, CDR2 YSLEER. CDR3 DNA sequence: TGCGCCAGCAGCCAAGTTGGGGATCTTAGCACAGATACGCAGTATTTT. Translated, it gives CASSQVGDLSTDTQYF.

The CDR3 DNA sequence: TGTGCCAGCAGCGGACGGACGTTAAGCACAGATACGCAGTATTTT. Encoded protein: CASSGRTLSTDTQYF. This chain links TRBV11-2 with TRBJ2-3; D call uncertain. This CDR3 region has 15 residues. Trimming removed 5 bases from V and 0 bases from J, with 12 bases in between. Germline V gives CDR1 SGHAT, CDR2 FQNNGV.

The chain links TRBV9 to TRBJ1-4; no clear D gene. The CDR3 covers 14 residues. V shed 5 bases and J shed 0 bases, with 8 bases lying between them. Looked up from germline, CDR1 is SGDLS and CDR2 is YYNGEE. This CDR3 reads CASSLGTTNEKLFF. CDR3 coding DNA: TGTGCCAGCAGTCTTGGGACAACTAATGAAAAACTGTTTTTT.

The chain carries TRBV28 and TRBJ2-7; TRBD1 is a possible D gene (5 bases). With 2 bases removed from V and 2 bases from J, the gap between germline ends came to 10 bases. This CDR3 spans 14 amino acids. The germline CDR1 and CDR2 sequences are MDHEN and SYDVKM. CDR3 region: CASSLRGSTYEQYF. DNA for the CDR3: TGTGCCAGCAGTTTAAGGGGCTCCACCTACGAGCAGTACTTC.

The genes are TRBV7-6 and TRBJ2-1; 8 nucleotides line up with TRBD1. Germline-derived CDR1 and CDR2 are SGHVS and FNYEAQ. The length of the CDR3 is 15 residues. J gave up 6 bases and V 5 bases, and 9 bases lay outside the gene matches. CDR3 coding DNA: TGTGCCAGCAGCCCCCCCGGGACAGGACGCAATGAGCAGTTCTTC. It yields the protein CASSPPGTGRNEQFF.

The chain combines TRBV7-2 with TRBJ2-7; D is possibly TRBD1 (6 bases). The germline CDR1 and CDR2 sequences are SGHTA and FQGNSA. The V gene lost 5 bases and the J gene lost 1 base, with 12 bases spanning the gap. There are 14 residues in the CDR3. The CDR3 loop reads CASSLDRASYEQYF. The CDR3 DNA sequence: TGTGCCAGCAGCCTGGACAGAGCGTCCTACGAGCAGTACTTC.

V is TRBV11-2 and J is TRBJ2-1; 9 nucleotides align to TRBD1. The germline V gene encodes CDR1 SGHAT and CDR2 FQNNGV. The CDR3 loop spans 14 amino acids. V lost 1 base to trimming and J lost 15 bases; unmatched junction nucleotides: 10. CDR3 coding DNA: TGTGCCAGCAGCTTAGTAGCTCCGGGACAGGGCTCGTTCTTC. Its translation is CASSLVAPGQGSFF.

This rearrangement joins TRBV5-1 to TRBJ2-1, with D possibly TRBD2 on 5 matching bases. CDR1 is SGHRS and CDR2 is YFSETQ in the germline V gene. The CDR3 sequence is 13 residues long. Trimming removed 4 bases at V and 8 bases at J, with 13 bases between. For the CDR3, the DNA is TGCGCCAGCAGCGAGGCCGGGGTTGATGAGCAGTTCTTC. It translates to CASSEAGVDEQFF.

The V gene is TRBV4-1, the J gene TRBJ2-1; 11 nucleotides match TRBD2. The germline V gene encodes CDR1 MGHRA and CDR2 YSYEKL. The ends lost 1 base at V and 6 bases at J; junction bases unmatched: 5. This CDR3 comprises 16 residues. The CDR3, as DNA: TGCGCCAGCAGCCAAGTGCTAGCGGGAGGCGGCAATGAGCAGTTCTTC. Residues: CASSQVLAGGGNEQFF.

The chain uses TRBV29-1 and TRBJ2-2, with D hard to call. CDR3 length equals 12 residues. Germline CDR1 SQVTM, CDR2 ANQGSEA. The V and J ends lost 4 bases and 4 bases respectively, with 7 bases between them. In DNA form, the CDR3 reads TGCAGCGTTGGGCGAGGCACCGGGGAGCTGTTTTTT. This gives the protein CSVGRGTGELFF.

This clone was detected a few times. The chain employs TRBV2 and TRBJ2-7, with 8 bases identical to TRBD2. J gave up 6 bases and V 10 bases, and 14 bases lay outside the gene matches. CDR3 length equals 14 residues. CDR1 and CDR2 (germline): SNHLY, FYNNEI. The CDR3 sequence: CAKELAGGGGEQYF. The CDR3 DNA reads as TGTGCCAAGGAGCTGGCGGGAGGTGGTGGCGAGCAGTACTTC.

V gene TRBV7-6 combines with J gene TRBJ2-1, with D possibly TRBD2 on 6 matching bases. The CDR3 spans 15 residues. Per the germline V gene, CDR1 is SGHVS and CDR2 is FNYEAQ. The ends were cut back, 0 bases at V and 4 bases at J, with 10 bases in the middle. The CDR3: CASSLARDWYNEQFF. The CDR3 region has the DNA TGTGCCAGCAGCTTAGCTCGGGACTGGTACAATGAGCAGTTCTTC.

This sequence joins TRBV19 and TRBJ1-5; TRBD1 matches at 12 bases. V dropped 7 bases and J dropped 5; count of bases not matched to a gene: 3. CDR1 and CDR2 from the germline V gene are LNHDA and SQIVND (reference sequence). This CDR3 is built from 14 residues. The CDR3 DNA follows: TGTGCCAGTACCAGGGACAGGGGGCATCAGCCCCAGCATTTT. Residues: CASTRDRGHQPQHF.

The genes are TRBV18 and TRBJ2-1; D is unresolved. This CDR3 contains 12 residues. V shed 2 bases and J shed 7 bases, with 6 bases lying between them. Per germline, CDR1 KGHSH and CDR2 LQKENI. CDR3 region: CASSPEKNEQFF. The DNA of the CDR3 is TGTGCCAGCTCACCAGAGAAAAATGAGCAGTTCTTC.

V usage is TRBV6-5 and J usage is TRBJ2-7; D remains unclear. The CDR3 loop spans 14 amino acids. Between the trimmed V and J ends, which lost 6 bases and 0 bases, there was a span of 12 bases. Germline CDR1 reads MNHEY; CDR2 reads SVGAGI. CDR3 nucleotide sequence: TGTGCCAGCAGGACCATGCTGAGCTCCTACGAGCAGTACTTC. Translation: CASRTMLSSYEQYF.